This record concerns one TCR beta chain sequence. Its antigen is as yet unknown. The record originates from a study of PD-1 blockade in classical Hodgkin lymphoma. Overall study findings and caveats: Baseline diversity was lower in partial responders and progressors than complete responders.

V was clipped by 5 bases and J by 0 bases, with 10 bases between them. CDR3 length: 14 amino acids. CDR1 and CDR2 from the germline V gene are SGHRS and YFSETQ. Relapse after autologous stem cell transplantation occurred in every patient, and brentuximab vedotin exposure varied. Patients showed best responses of complete response, partial response or progressive disease. The assay was immunoSEQ multiplex PCR, and TCRdb's table has in-frame clones only and misses some. The top ten hold 9.2% of the sample, which has roughly 150,000 clones, less than 80% seen once. The chain links TRBV5-1 to TRBJ2-3, with unresolved D. The sample was peripheral blood mononuclear cells (PBMCs), taken before the second cycle of nivolumab. The TCR comes from a human donor with classical Hodgkin lymphoma. This CDR3 is CASRDYRSTDTQYF. The DNA of the CDR3 is TGCGCCAGCAGGGATTATCGGAGCACAGATACGCAGTATTTT.